These 24 T cell receptor beta chains came from one sample sequenced in a study of naive and memory T cell subsets. Adult healthy volunteers gave 2.5 ml peripheral blood for whole-blood RNA. Blood and skin TCR RNA was reverse transcribed with alpha and beta constant primers. TCRdb processed the 5' RACE reads anew with MiXCR; each CDR3 protein has one entry. The sample contains over 20,000 distinct CDR3 sequences, 20% to 25% of which appear only once. The origin of the receptors is a female donor in good health.

This clonotype was seen many times. The V gene is TRBV6-5, the J gene TRBJ2-3; D tentatively reads TRBD1 or TRBD2 (6 bases each). This CDR3 is 16 amino acids long. CDR1 MNHEY and CDR2 SVGAGI come from the germline V gene. Trimming pared 2 bases from V and 5 bases from J, leaving 17 bases between. CDR3 in amino acids: CASSYLKGGTRDTQYF. The CDR3 DNA follows: TGTGCCAGCAGTTACCTCAAGGGGGGTACTCGAGATACGCAGTATTTT.

Only a few counts were recorded for this clonotype. This chain links TRBV20-1 with TRBJ2-7; D may be TRBD1 (5 bases). The ends were cut back, 5 bases at V and 4 bases at J, with 9 bases in the middle. Germline CDR1 DFQATT, CDR2 SNEGSKA (reference sequence). This CDR3 is built from 11 residues. The CDR3 loop reads CSALTEYEQYF. The CDR3 DNA is TGCAGTGCTTTGACAGAATACGAGCAGTACTTC.

This clonotype occurred many times. The rearrangement joins TRBV7-2 to TRBJ2-5, with D tentatively TRBD2 (5 bases). The V end was cut by 2 bases, the J end by 6 bases, with 16 bases between. The CDR3 extends over 15 amino acids. From germline, CDR1 is SGHTA and CDR2 FQGNSA. This chain's CDR3 is CASSLMRTASQTQYF. The CDR3 bases are TGTGCCAGCAGCTTAATGAGGACTGCTTCACAGACCCAGTACTTC.

This clonotype is medium-sized (0.01 to 0.1%) by share. The chain employs TRBV4-1 and TRBJ2-3, with D uncertain. V lost 0 bases and J 6 bases, leaving 13 bases between the germline ends. Germline V gene lookup returns CDR1 MGHRA and CDR2 YSYEKL. The CDR3 has 15 residues. As DNA, the CDR3 is TGCGCCAGCAGCCAAGATCCTCATCCCAGGGATACGCAGTATTTT. This sequence encodes CASSQDPHPRDTQYF.

This chain links TRBV12-3 or TRBV12-4 with TRBJ2-5, with 10 positions matching TRBD2. J lost 5 bases, V lost 5 bases, and 8 bases had no gene match. The CDR3 spans 15 residues. The CDR3 bases are TGTGCCAGCAGTCTGAGCGGGGGGGCCCGGGAGACCCAGTACTTC. Amino acid sequence: CASSLSGGARETQYF.

This clonotype was counted at least ten times. For the CDR3, the DNA is TGTGCCAGCAGCTTGGACTGGGGAGGTGGCGGCTACACCTTC. Protein product: CASSLDWGGGGYTF. The gene calls are TRBV5-6 and TRBJ1-2; D uncertain. Germline V gene lookup returns CDR1 SGHDT and CDR2 YYEEEE. The CDR3 has 14 amino acids. Trimming took 0 bases from V and 8 from J, leaving 14 bases between them. Full variable domain (rest looked up from reference TRBV5-6 and TRBJ1-2): DAGVTQSPTHLIKTRGQQVTLRCSPKSGHDTVSWYQQALGQGPQFIFQYYEEEERQRGNFPDRFSGHQFPNYSSELNVNALLLGDSALYLCASSLDWGGGGYTFGSGTRLTVV.

J is TRBJ1-6 and V is TRBV20-1; TRBD1 is a possible D gene (5 bases). This CDR3 spans 14 amino acids. Germline loops: CDR1 DFQATT, CDR2 SNEGSKA (reference sequence). V dropped 6 bases and J dropped 7 bases, with 16 bases sitting between them. This chain's CDR3 is CSALRGAKNSPLHF. The CDR3 nucleotides are TGCAGTGCCCTGAGAGGGGCCAAAAATTCACCCCTCCACTTT.

The chain couples TRBV6-1 to TRBJ2-5, with unresolved D. V gave up 5 bases and J gave up 5 bases, with 15 bases separating them. Germline CDR1 is MNHNS and CDR2 is SASEGT. This CDR3 has 14 amino acids. The CDR3 region is CASSPLLEEETQYF. The CDR3 nucleotides are TGTGCCAGCAGTCCCCTTTTGGAAGAGGAGACCCAGTACTTC.

The DNA of the CDR3 is TGTGCCATCAGGACTAGCGGAGAAGAGACCCAGTACTTC. It translates to CAIRTSGEETQYF. The genes are TRBV10-3 and TRBJ2-5, with TRBD2 identical over 9 bases. Looked up from germline, CDR1 is ENHRY and CDR2 is SYGVKD. The CDR3 is 13 residues long. The V segment lost 6 bases and the J segment 3 bases; nucleotides outside the gene matches: 2.

This clonotype is termed medium-sized (0.01 to 0.1%). The chain joins TRBV7-2 to TRBJ2-1; 7 bases are a match to TRBD2. This CDR3 region has 15 residues. With V trimmed by 5 bases and J by 2 bases, 6 bases remained unmatched. The germline V gene encodes CDR1 SGHTA and CDR2 FQGNSA. The CDR3, as DNA: TGTGCCAGCAGCCCGAGCGGGGAGCCCTACAATGAGCAGTTCTTC. Its protein product is CASSPSGEPYNEQFF.

The chain has TRBV20-1 and TRBJ1-4, with 10 bases that match TRBD1. Germline V gives CDR1 DFQATT, CDR2 SNEGSKA (reference sequence). With V trimmed by 2 bases and J by 8 bases, 5 bases remained unmatched. This CDR3 region has 14 residues. The CDR3 nucleotides read TGCAGTGCTAGATCCGGGACAGGGGACGAAAAACTGTTTTTT. The encoded protein is CSARSGTGDEKLFF.

This clonotype is medium-sized within its sample. J is TRBJ1-6 and V is TRBV12-3 or TRBV12-4, with TRBD1 as a possible D gene (5 bases). V shed 3 bases and J shed 6 bases, with 9 bases lying between them. The CDR3 spans 14 residues. CDR3 coding DNA: TGTGCCAGCAGTTTGTCGGGGGTTAATTCACCCCTCCACTTT. Its translation is CASSLSGVNSPLHF.

The rearrangement links TRBV11-2 to TRBJ2-1; 14 bases line up with TRBD2. The CDR3 totals 16 residues. In germline, CDR1 is SGHAT, CDR2 FQNNGV. Trimming at V came to 1 base and at J to 7 bases, leaving 3 bases not matched to a gene. CDR3 region: CASSLGGTSGRNEQFF. In nucleotides, the CDR3 is TGTGCCAGCAGCTTAGGGGGGACTAGCGGGAGAAATGAGCAGTTCTTC.

The table lists this clonotype with a few counts. This chain links TRBV29-1 with TRBJ2-7, with a tentative D call TRBD1 (5 bases). The V and J ends lost 7 bases and 6 bases respectively, with 13 bases between them. The CDR3 has 11 residues. CDR1 and CDR2 (germline): SQVTM, ANQGSEA. The CDR3 loop reads CSAGDGAEQYF. CDR3 coding DNA: TGCAGCGCTGGGGATGGGGCCGAGCAGTACTTC.

This clonotype showed up just a few times. The rearrangement links TRBV6-5 to TRBJ1-2; D possibly corresponds to TRBD1 (6 bases). Trimming shortened V by 5 bases and J by 4 bases, and 14 bases separated the two germline ends. The CDR3 is 14 residues long. Germline CDR1 reads MNHEY; CDR2 reads SVGAGI. The CDR3 region is CASSAHREAYGYTF. The CDR3 region has the DNA TGTGCCAGCAGTGCCCACAGGGAAGCCTATGGCTACACCTTC.

This clonotype turned up a few times. The V call is TRBV29-1, the J call TRBJ2-1; 12 positions match TRBD2. The CDR3 has 16 residues. CDR1 is SQVTM, CDR2 ANQGSEA, per germline. The V and J ends lost 4 bases and 3 bases, in that order; junction bases with no gene match: 7. The CDR3 loop reads CSVGRTSGESYNEQFF. The CDR3 DNA sequence: TGCAGCGTTGGGAGGACTAGCGGGGAAAGCTACAATGAGCAGTTCTTC.

At least ten counts were recorded for this clonotype. The rearrangement joins TRBV28 to TRBJ1-1, with no clear D. Germline V gives CDR1 MDHEN, CDR2 SYDVKM. The CDR3 length is 11 residues. CDR3 loop: CGVVRNTEAFF. The CDR3 DNA is TGTGGTGTGGTAAGGAACACTGAAGCTTTCTTT. The variable domain in full, with the rest retrieved from reference TRBV28 and TRBJ1-1, is DVKVTQSSRYLVKRTGEKVFLECVQDMDHENMFWYRQDPGLGLRLIYFSYDVKMKEKGDIPEGYSVSREKKERFSLILESASTNQTSMYLCGVVRNTEAFFGQGTRLTVV.

Many counts were recorded for this clonotype. The gene calls are TRBV6-1 and TRBJ2-7, with no clear D. V lost 1 base to trimming and J lost 3 bases, with 10 bases between them. From germline, CDR1 is MNHNS and CDR2 SASEGT. The CDR3 loop spans 14 amino acids. CDR3 in amino acids: CASSEGPGNYEQYF. DNA of the CDR3: TGTGCCAGCAGTGAAGGGCCTGGGAACTACGAGCAGTACTTC.

The chain joins TRBV20-1 to TRBJ2-5; a weak D match, TRBD1 (6 bases). Germline lookup yields CDR1 DFQATT and CDR2 SNEGSKA (reference sequence). The V and J ends lost 5 bases and 3 bases respectively, with 16 bases between them. The CDR3 has 14 amino acids. Here the CDR3 DNA reads TGCAGTGCTTTTACAGTCACAGGGAAAGAGACCCAGTACTTC. It encodes CSAFTVTGKETQYF.

This clonotype has more than one count but fewer than ten. The chain combines TRBV5-6 with TRBJ2-3, with unresolved D. The CDR3 loop spans 15 amino acids. The V gene lost 0 bases and the J gene lost 2 bases, with 10 bases spanning the gap. Germline-derived CDR1 and CDR2 are SGHDT and YYEEEE. The CDR3 DNA reads TGTGCCAGCAGCTTGGGTACTACTTACACAGATACGCAGTATTTT. Its protein is CASSLGTTYTDTQYF.

This clonotype has just a few counts. This chain joins TRBV7-2 and TRBJ1-1, with a possible D match to TRBD1 (5 bases). CDR1 is SGHTA and CDR2 is FQGNSA in the germline V gene. The CDR3 runs 13 residues. The V and J ends lost 2 bases and 5 bases respectively, with 9 bases between them. The CDR3 DNA is TGTGCCAGCAGCTTACGCGGGGGGACTGAAGCTTTCTTT. Translation: CASSLRGGTEAFF.

J is TRBJ2-3 and V is TRBV27, with D maybe TRBD1 (5 bases). V was cut by 3 bases and J by 2 bases, with 15 bases left in between. From germline, CDR1 is MNHEY and CDR2 SMNVEV (reference sequence). CDR3 length: 16 residues. CDR3 nucleotides: TGTGCCAGCAGTTTTCGACAGCCAGGACCCACAGATACGCAGTATTTT. Translation: CASSFRQPGPTDTQYF.

In its sample, this clonotype was seen many times. The rearrangement links TRBV20-1 to TRBJ1-6, with TRBD1 matching over 7 bases. V lost 5 bases to trimming and J lost 7 bases; unmatched junction nucleotides: 11. Per the germline V gene, CDR1 is DFQATT and CDR2 is SNEGSKA (reference sequence). The CDR3 has 15 amino acids. CDR3 nucleotide sequence: TGCAGTGCTCCAACAGGGGCGCCCGAGAATTCACCCCTCCACTTT. This sequence encodes CSAPTGAPENSPLHF.

This clonotype is judged medium-sized. This chain connects TRBV29-1 to TRBJ1-1, with 8 bases that match TRBD1. CDR3 length equals 14 residues. Germline V gene data show CDR1 as SQVTM and CDR2 as ANQGSEA. The V gene end was trimmed by 7 bases and the J gene end by 3 bases; junction bases not matched to a gene: 10. In DNA, the CDR3 is TGCAGCGGGGGACAGGCCCTTGGGGACACTGAAGCTTTCTTT. Its protein is CSGGQALGDTEAFF. Based on the CDR3 plus reference TRBV29-1 and TRBJ1-1, the full variable domain is SAVISQKPSRDICQRGTSLTIQCQVDSQVTMMFWYRQQPGQSLTLIATANQGSEATYESGFVIDKFPISRPNLTFSTLTVSNMSPEDSSIYLCSGGQALGDTEAFFGQGTRLTVV.